The sequence of this TCR beta chain was determined in a study of cytomegalovirus exposure and HLA in healthy donors. Study findings and constraints: Follow-up analysis later connected one missense variant in DCLRE1C with trimming of TCR beta V- and J-genes.

In the case of this clone: Its antigen is still unknown.

The V end lost 0 bases, the J end lost 2 bases, and 11 bases lay between the germline ends. Per the germline V gene, CDR1 is SGDLS and CDR2 is YYNGEE. CDR3 length: 15 amino acids. The PCR made use of 60 Vbeta and 13 Jbeta primers. Profiling relied on immunoSEQ multiplex PCR, and the TCRdb table lists in-frame clones only, not all of them. The sample has hundreds of thousands of clones, 70% to 80% seen once; the top ten hold 1.8%. This rearrangement joins TRBV9 to TRBJ1-2, with D possibly matching TRBD1 (5 bases). This receptor was taken from a woman aged 30 to 39 in good health and CMV-seronegative. Specimen: PBMCs. The CDR3 DNA reads TGTGCCAGCAGCGTAGGGTCAGGGAGGAACTATGGCTACACCTTC. This gives the protein CASSVGSGRNYGYTF.